Following are 4 T cell receptor beta chains from one sample sequenced in a study of a mutant IDH1 vaccine in newly diagnosed glioma. Stated time point: week 47, end of study. Each dose of the vaccine consisted of 300 ug of mutant IDH1 20-mer peptide, with topical imiquimod. Their antigens are not known. Repertoires were generated with immunoSEQ multiplex PCR, while TCRdb's copy carries only in-frame clones and drops some. The sample yields about 40,000 clones, 82% seen once. Here the sequenced sample was PBMCs, taken from a glioma patient whose treatment included an IDH1 peptide vaccine. The receptors shown here come from a young man with glioma. Some clones in this sample may be carry-over from other donors' samples.

This clone was detected once. This chain connects TRBV19 to TRBJ2-1; D gene uncertain. Trimming shortened V by 2 bases and J by 3 bases, and 11 bases separated the two germline ends. From germline, CDR1 is LNHDA and CDR2 SQIVND (reference sequence). This CDR3 region has 15 residues. In DNA form, the CDR3 reads TGTGCCAGTAGTATATCTGGGTCAGACTACAATGAGCAGTTCTTC. The encoded protein is CASSISGSDYNEQFF.

This clone was counted a single time. This chain links TRBV30 with TRBJ1-6, with unresolved D. This CDR3 has 16 amino acids. The V end was cut by 7 bases, the J end by 0 bases, with 16 bases between. Per germline, CDR1 GTSNPN and CDR2 SVGIG (reference sequence). CDR3 in amino acids: CASTEGGSSYNSPLHF. The DNA of the CDR3 is TGTGCCTCGACGGAAGGAGGGAGCTCCTATAATTCACCCCTCCACTTT.

The rearrangement links TRBV4-2 to TRBJ1-2; TRBD1 is a possible D gene (5 bases). Germline CDR1 is LGHNA and CDR2 is YNFKEQ. Between the trimmed V and J ends, which lost 0 bases and 7 bases, there was a span of 15 bases. The CDR3 totals 15 residues. CDR3 sequence: CASSQDSGKSGGYTF. Written as DNA, the CDR3 is TGTGCCAGCAGCCAAGACTCAGGGAAATCTGGTGGCTACACCTTC.

The chain links TRBV7-2 to TRBJ2-3, with 8 bases lining up with TRBD2. Germline CDR1 and CDR2: SGHTA and FQGNSA. The CDR3 totals 16 residues. Trimming took 6 bases from V and 3 from J; bases not matched to a gene: 11. CDR3 sequence reads: CASRPPGGGVTDTQYF. The CDR3 bases are TGTGCCAGCAGGCCACCGGGGGGGGGCGTGACAGATACGCAGTATTTT.